Presented here are 27 T cell receptor beta chains from one specimen sequenced in a study of shared clonotypes between healthy human individuals. CD45RO-negative cells were positively selected for CCR7, leaving out terminally differentiated effector memory CD45RA+ cells. Assay: immunoSEQ multiplex PCR; the TCRdb copy retains only in-frame clones and omits some. The top ten clones hold less than 2% of a sample with about 2.1 million clones, 85% to 95% of them seen once. The sample was naive CD8+ T cells from PBMCs. The origin of the receptors is a man between 18 and 35 years old in good health. Some clones in this sample may be carry-over from other donors' samples.

This clone occurred once. Other DNA sequences in this specimen translate into the identical CDR3. The V gene is TRBV27, the J gene TRBJ1-5; unclear D gene. The CDR3 totals 14 residues. Between the trimmed V and J ends, which lost 1 base and 3 bases, there was a span of 7 bases. Looked up from germline, CDR1 is MNHEY and CDR2 is SMNVEV (reference sequence). The CDR3 protein is CASSLYGINQPQHF. DNA for the CDR3: TGTGCCAGCAGTTTATATGGTATCAATCAGCCCCAGCATTTT.

This chain connects TRBV25-1 to TRBJ2-3; D is perhaps TRBD2 (7 bases). CDR1 MGHDK and CDR2 SYGVNS come from the germline V gene. The CDR3 runs to 15 residues. V was shortened by 6 bases and J by 5 bases, with 18 bases between the two germline ends. As DNA, the CDR3 is TGTGCCAGCAGGACATTTTCAGGGGAGGGAGATACGCAGTATTTT. This gives the protein CASRTFSGEGDTQYF.

The V and J genes are TRBV4-3 and TRBJ2-7; 12 nucleotides line up with TRBD2. Per the germline V gene, CDR1 is LGHNA and CDR2 is YSLEER. Trimming at V came to 2 bases and at J to 4 bases, leaving 6 bases not matched to a gene. CDR3 length: 16 residues. CDR3 bases: TGCGCCAGCAGCCAATACCCGGGACTAGCGGGTTACGAGCAGTACTTC. This codes for CASSQYPGLAGYEQYF.

The CDR3, as DNA: TGTGCCAGCAGCTTAGAGGGGACAGCTGGAAACACCATATATTTT. Translation: CASSLEGTAGNTIYF. V is TRBV7-9 and J is TRBJ1-3, with 7 bases that match TRBD1. Germline V gene lookup returns CDR1 SEHNR and CDR2 FQNEAQ (reference sequence). Trimming removed 1 base from V and 2 bases from J; junction bases left unmatched: 2. The CDR3 runs 15 residues.

The chain uses TRBV5-1 and TRBJ2-6; D unresolved. There are 17 residues in the CDR3. Trimming removed 0 bases from V and 0 bases from J, with 10 bases in between. Germline-derived CDR1 and CDR2 are SGHRS and YFSETQ. The CDR3 region is CASSLAPLISGANVLTF. The CDR3 nucleotides are TGCGCCAGCAGCTTGGCCCCCCTAATCTCTGGGGCCAACGTCCTGACTTTC. Combining the CDR3 with reference TRBV5-1 and TRBJ2-6 gives the whole variable domain KAGVTQTPRYLIKTRGQQVTLSCSPISGHRSVSWYQQTPGQGLQFLFEYFSETQRNKGNFPGRFSGRQFSNSRSEMNVSTLELGDSALYLCASSLAPLISGANVLTFGAGSRLTVL.

In the case of this clone: Other DNA sequences in this sample translate to the same CDR3. This chain joins TRBV5-8 and TRBJ2-7; no clear D. The CDR3 length is 11 residues. Germline-derived CDR1 and CDR2 are SGHTS and YDEGEE. The V end lost 3 bases, the J end lost 4 bases, and 5 bases lay between the germline ends. DNA of the CDR3: TGTGCCAGCAGCTATCTTTACGAGCAGTACTTC. It codes for CASSYLYEQYF.

V usage is TRBV27 and J usage is TRBJ1-2; no definite D call. The germline V and J ends were trimmed by 5 bases and 5 bases, with 21 bases remaining between them. The CDR3 loop spans 16 amino acids. Germline CDR1 is MNHEY and CDR2 is SMNVEV (reference sequence). Here the CDR3 DNA reads TGTGCCAGCAGTCCATCATTTGGGCCTATGGGGTATGGCTACACCTTC. Residues: CASSPSFGPMGYGYTF.

The chain's CDR3 is CASSLRKGSVETQYF. The CDR3 coding sequence is TGTGCCAGCAGCTTACGAAAGGGGTCGGTAGAGACCCAGTACTTC. The V gene is TRBV7-9, the J gene TRBJ2-5; a possible D gene is TRBD1 (5 bases). Looked up from germline, CDR1 is SEHNR and CDR2 is FQNEAQ (reference sequence). Trimming removed 2 bases at V and 4 bases at J, with 14 bases between. This CDR3 comprises 15 residues.

The chain combines TRBV30 with TRBJ2-3; 10 nucleotides agree with TRBD2. After removal of 1 base from V and 4 bases from J, the junction contained 14 bases not matched to a gene. Germline CDR1 GTSNPN, CDR2 SVGIG (reference sequence). The CDR3 covers 18 residues. The CDR3 is CAWSGVGSSGSLSDTQYF. DNA for the CDR3: TGTGCCTGGAGTGGTGTAGGGTCTAGCGGGAGTTTGTCAGATACGCAGTATTTT. The variable domain in full, completed from reference TRBV30 and TRBJ2-3, reads SQTIHQWPATLVQPVGSPLSLECTVEGTSNPNLYWYRQAAGRGLQLLFYSVGIGQISSEVPQNLSASRPQDRQFILSSKKLLLSDSGFYLCAWSGVGSSGSLSDTQYFGPGTRLTVL.

J is TRBJ2-7 and V is TRBV2; D gene uncertain. Germline V lookup: CDR1 SNHLY, CDR2 FYNNEI. Trimming cost V 8 bases and J 0 bases, with 11 bases left between them. CDR3 length: 13 amino acids. Here the CDR3 reads CASWPSGSYEQYF. The CDR3 DNA follows: TGTGCCAGCTGGCCCAGTGGCTCCTACGAGCAGTACTTC.

The rearrangement links TRBV18 to TRBJ2-7; D might be TRBD2 (6 bases). The V gene's germline CDR1 is KGHSH and CDR2 LQKENI. Trimming took off 2 bases at V and 1 base at J, with 15 bases between the two ends. The CDR3 contains 16 residues. CDR3 nucleotide sequence: TGTGCCAGCTCACCAGGAGGGACCGCTTTGTCCTACGAGCAGTACTTC. This codes for CASSPGGTALSYEQYF.

The chain carries TRBV15 and TRBJ2-7; D is unclear. Germline values: CDR1 LNHNV, CDR2 YYDKDF (reference sequence). Trimming took 1 base from V and 0 from J, leaving 4 bases between them. CDR3 length: 13 amino acids. For the CDR3, the DNA is TGTGCCACCAGCAGAGGGCTCTCCTACGAGCAGTACTTC. This gives the protein CATSRGLSYEQYF.

CDR3 DNA sequence: TGCGCCAGCAGCGTAGGGTCCGGCCAAGATTCACCCCTCCACTTT. Its translation is CASSVGSGQDSPLHF. The V gene is TRBV4-3, the J gene TRBJ1-6, with unresolved D. Germline V gene data show CDR1 as LGHNA and CDR2 as YSLEER. The CDR3 is 15 residues long. V lost 5 bases and J lost 8, with 16 bases in between.

The genes are TRBV9 and TRBJ2-1; tentatively, D is TRBD1 (5 bases). CDR1 and CDR2 (germline): SGDLS, YYNGEE. V lost 3 bases and J lost 6, with 31 bases in between. The CDR3 runs 20 residues. CDR3 sequence reads: CASSGQRRVLAPNGSNEQFF. CDR3 coding DNA: TGTGCCAGCAGCGGACAGAGACGGGTCTTGGCCCCTAATGGGTCCAATGAGCAGTTCTTC.

The V and J genes are TRBV5-1 and TRBJ2-5; 7 bases match TRBD2. The CDR3 is 20 residues long. Trimming removed 4 bases from V and 1 base from J; junction bases left unmatched: 22. CDR1 and CDR2 (germline): SGHRS, YFSETQ. CDR3 bases: TGCGCCAGCAGCCCCCCCCTGAGCGGGGATCGGACTAGTCCCCAAGAGACCCAGTACTTC. It encodes CASSPPLSGDRTSPQETQYF.

Turning to this clone: Other DNA sequences within the sample encode an identical CDR3. This chain links TRBV27 with TRBJ2-1; 11 nucleotides align to TRBD2. Trimming at V came to 3 bases and at J to 6 bases, leaving 1 base not matched to a gene. Germline values: CDR1 MNHEY, CDR2 SMNVEV (reference sequence). CDR3 length: 14 amino acids. CDR3 in amino acids: CASSLGLAVNEQFF. CDR3 bases: TGTGCCAGCAGTTTGGGACTAGCGGTCAATGAGCAGTTCTTC.

The chain joins TRBV9 to TRBJ2-7, with D perhaps matching TRBD1 (7 bases). The CDR3 extends over 13 amino acids. Germline lookup yields CDR1 SGDLS and CDR2 YYNGEE. Trimming took off 4 bases at V and 7 bases at J, with 15 bases between the two ends. The CDR3 sequence: CASSPPGGREQYF. The CDR3 DNA reads TGTGCCAGCAGCCCCCCAGGGGGGCGGGAGCAGTACTTC.

The chain is built from TRBV7-6 and TRBJ2-7, with 12 bases fitting TRBD1. Germline CDR1 reads SGHVS; CDR2 reads FNYEAQ. The CDR3 covers 14 residues. Unmatched junction bases numbered 9, after V lost 8 bases and J lost 7 bases. CDR3 in DNA: TGTGCCAGCGCTGAGGGACAGGGGGCTGGGGAGCAGTACTTC. As protein: CASAEGQGAGEQYF.

This chain connects TRBV7-9 to TRBJ1-5; tentatively, D is TRBD1 (5 bases). Germline CDR1 is SEHNR and CDR2 is FQNEAQ (reference sequence). This CDR3 has 14 amino acids. V was shortened by 5 bases and J by 3 bases, with 11 bases between the two germline ends. The CDR3 loop is CASSNDGTNQPQHF. DNA of the CDR3: TGTGCCAGCAGCAACGACGGGACCAATCAGCCCCAGCATTTT.

The chain uses TRBV11-2 and TRBJ1-4; D uncertain. Germline V CDR1 and CDR2: SGHAT, FQNNGV. The V gene lost 3 bases and the J gene lost 1 base, with 9 bases spanning the gap. The CDR3 is made up of 15 amino acids. CDR3 sequence (DNA): TGTGCCAGCAGCTTGCCAGTCGTAACTAATGAAAAACTGTTTTTT. Translation: CASSLPVVTNEKLFF.

The V call is TRBV23-1, the J call TRBJ2-7, with D possibly being TRBD2 (5 bases). TRBV23-1 belongs to the ORF category, with a function that is uncertain. The V gene lost 0 bases and the J gene lost 6 bases, with 12 bases spanning the gap. The CDR3 totals 14 residues. The CDR3 coding sequence is TGCGCCAGCAGTCAATCTCCATCGAGGGCCGAGCAGTACTTC. Translating it yields CASSQSPSRAEQYF.

This rearrangement joins TRBV5-4 to TRBJ1-2; no reliable D call. Germline V gene sequence: CDR1 SGHNT, CDR2 YYREEE (reference sequence). The CDR3 loop spans 15 amino acids. Between the trimmed V and J ends, which lost 1 base and 6 bases, there was a span of 16 bases. The CDR3 here is CASSLYASTIDGYTF. In nucleotides, the CDR3 is TGTGCCAGCAGCTTGTATGCCAGCACCATCGATGGCTACACCTTC.

The chain carries TRBV7-9 and TRBJ1-1, with D possibly being TRBD1 (5 bases). Germline V gene lookup returns CDR1 SEHNR and CDR2 FQNEAQ (reference sequence). Trimming shortened V by 5 bases and J by 4 bases, and 14 bases separated the two germline ends. The CDR3 is 14 residues long. Here the CDR3 DNA reads TGTGCCAGCAGCGGGCTCCCCGGGGGCACTGAAGCTTTCTTT. It encodes CASSGLPGGTEAFF. Complete variable domain (other parts from reference TRBV7-9 and TRBJ1-1): DTGVSQNPRHKITKRGQNVTFRCDPISEHNRLYWYRQTLGQGPEFLTYFQNEAQLEKSRLLSDRFSAERPKGSFSTLEIQRTEQGDSAMYLCASSGLPGGTEAFFGQGTRLTVV.

The chain has TRBV19 and TRBJ1-5; the D gene is possibly TRBD1 (5 bases). Between the trimmed V and J ends, which lost 3 bases and 5 bases, there was a span of 14 bases. The CDR3 sequence is 15 residues long. Germline V gives CDR1 LNHDA, CDR2 SQIVND (reference sequence). CDR3 DNA sequence: TGTGCCAGTAGTATTAGGGGTAGAGTCCATCAGCCCCAGCATTTT. It yields the protein CASSIRGRVHQPQHF.

This chain joins TRBV6-8 and TRBJ2-1; 16 positions agree with TRBD2. The V gene end was trimmed by 7 bases and the J gene end by 0 bases; junction bases not matched to a gene: 6. Germline V lookup: CDR1 MNHGY, CDR2 SAAAGT. This CDR3 comprises 18 residues. CDR3 nucleotide sequence: TGTGCCAGCACCATGGGGACTAGCGGGAGGGCCTCCTACAATGAGCAGTTCTTC. It translates to CASTMGTSGRASYNEQFF.

The gene calls are TRBV6-1 and TRBJ1-1; D is uncertain. The CDR3 runs 14 residues. Germline CDR1 reads MNHNS; CDR2 reads SASEGT. Trimming shortened V by 8 bases and J by 1 base, and 14 bases separated the two germline ends. The CDR3 protein is CASVPDMGNTEAFF. The DNA for the CDR3 is TGTGCCAGCGTCCCCGACATGGGGAACACTGAAGCTTTCTTT.

The chain carries TRBV5-6 and TRBJ2-5; tentatively, D is TRBD2 (5 bases). This CDR3 comprises 15 residues. Germline V gene data show CDR1 as SGHDT and CDR2 as YYEEEE. Trimming removed 4 bases from V and 0 bases from J, with 13 bases in between. The CDR3 region has the DNA TGTGCCAGCAGCCCGGGATGGCAACACCAAGAGACCCAGTACTTC. It is translated as CASSPGWQHQETQYF.